The subject of this entry is one TCR beta chain. Source study methods: Reference gene primer amplification in the assay estimated nucleated cell counts. Generated by immunoSEQ multiplex PCR, the TCRdb table keeps only in-frame clones and is missing some. That table supplies the V and J calls and clone size; D and trimming were determined from the DNA. The table has 280,000 or so clones, 89% seen once; the top ten hold less than 3.5%. These data are taken from a study of blood T cell repertoires in COVID-19. At the level of the study: PBMCs, B-cell-depleted T cells, or T cells provided the cDNA or gDNA that made up the material.

The germline V gene has CDR1 MGHRA and CDR2 YSYEKL. The CDR3 loop spans 15 amino acids. V was shortened by 1 base and J by 4 bases, with 10 bases between the two germline ends. Participant-given clinical history determined each cohort assignment. No more than 2 weeks before study entry, exposed participants had met a case of COVID-19. This sequence originates from a woman between 50 and 59 years old who had been exposed to COVID-19. The rearrangement joins TRBV4-1 to TRBJ1-4, with D unclear. Specimen: PBMCs or T cells enriched from blood (not recorded which). CDR3 residues: CASSQGHGNNEKLFF. Written as DNA, the CDR3 is TGCGCCAGCAGCCAAGGGCACGGGAATAATGAAAAACTGTTTTTT.